The next 18 T cell receptor beta chains were all read from a single sample in a study of blood T cell repertoires in COVID-19. Libraries were prepared by immunoSEQ multiplex PCR; TCRdb keeps only in-frame clonotypes and omits some of them. The table shows 30,000 to 35,000 clones, with around 85% occurring only once. The sequenced sample was peripheral blood. The source is a human donor with acute or convalescent COVID-19. The donor label of this sample is uncertain.

The chain employs TRBV18 and TRBJ2-7, with 8 bases that match TRBD1. Losses at the gene ends were 2 bases for V and 2 bases for J; bases not matched to a gene: 2. Germline CDR1 KGHSH, CDR2 LQKENI. This CDR3 spans 14 amino acids. The CDR3 spells CASSPGQGTYEQYF. The CDR3 DNA reads as TGTGCCAGCTCACCAGGACAGGGTACCTACGAGCAGTACTTC. Supplemented by reference TRBV18 and TRBJ2-7, the full variable domain reads NAGVMQNPRHLVRRRGQEARLRCSPMKGHSHVYWYRQLPEEGLKFMVYLQKENIIDESGMPKERFSAEFPKEGPSILRIQQVVRGDSAAYFCASSPGQGTYEQYFGPGTRLTVT.

The chain combines TRBV6-2 or TRBV6-3 with TRBJ1-6; the D gene is possibly TRBD1 (6 bases). The germline V and J ends were trimmed by 0 bases and 7 bases, with 16 bases remaining between them. From germline, CDR1 is MNHEY and CDR2 SVGEGT. The CDR3 extends over 17 amino acids. The CDR3 DNA is TGTGCCAGCAGTTACTCGGGGGCCCGGAAAAGGAATTCACCCCTCCACTTT. This encodes CASSYSGARKRNSPLHF.

The V gene is TRBV5-4, the J gene TRBJ2-3; 9 bases map to TRBD2. The length of the CDR3 is 14 residues. Losses at the gene ends were 6 bases for V and 3 bases for J; bases not matched to a gene: 5. CDR1 is SGHNT and CDR2 is YYREEE in the germline V gene (reference sequence). CDR3 in DNA: TGTGCCAGCATGGCGGGAGGGCCAACAGATACGCAGTATTTT. As protein: CASMAGGPTDTQYF.

The rearrangement uses TRBV10-1 and TRBJ2-5; D is ambiguous. V was trimmed by 4 bases and J by 1 base, leaving 13 bases between them. The germline V gene has CDR1 WNHNN and CDR2 SYGVQD (reference sequence). The length of the CDR3 is 15 residues. As DNA, the CDR3 is TGCGCCAGCAGTGCCGACACCGGTCTCCAAGAGACCCAGTACTTC. Its protein is CASSADTGLQETQYF.

The CDR3 is CASSLGATGQGYTF. CDR3 DNA sequence: TGTGCCAGCAGTTTAGGGGCGACAGGTCAGGGCTACACCTTC. This chain joins TRBV28 and TRBJ1-2; D is perhaps TRBD1 (6 bases). Deletions cut 2 bases from V and 8 bases from J, with 15 bases between. The CDR3 runs to 14 residues. Germline CDR1 and CDR2: MDHEN and SYDVKM.

The V gene is TRBV4-3, the J gene TRBJ1-1, with D unclear. V lost 0 bases and J lost 5, with 10 bases in between. CDR3 length: 14 amino acids. Germline-derived CDR1 and CDR2 are LGHNA and YSLEER. The CDR3 sequence: CASSQDSARTEAFF. For the CDR3, the DNA is TGCGCCAGCAGCCAAGATTCCGCGAGGACTGAAGCTTTCTTT.

The chain couples TRBV4-1 to TRBJ1-3, with 7 bases lining up with TRBD1. The CDR3 loop spans 16 amino acids. J lost 0 bases, V lost 1 base, and 3 bases had no gene match. Germline lookup yields CDR1 MGHRA and CDR2 YSYEKL. CDR3 sequence: CASSQGGQLSGNTIYF. Here the CDR3 DNA reads TGCGCCAGCAGCCAAGGGGGACAGCTCTCTGGAAACACCATATATTTT.

The chain has TRBV7-2 and TRBJ2-7; TRBD2 agrees at 9 bases. CDR3 length: 15 amino acids. Trimming took 0 bases from V and 7 from J; bases not matched to a gene: 7. CDR1 and CDR2 (germline): SGHTA, FQGNSA. The CDR3 coding sequence is TGTGCCAGCAGCTTAGCATCTAGCGGGGTGGGGGAGCAGTACTTC. This codes for CASSLASSGVGEQYF. Variable domain in full (rest from reference TRBV7-2 and TRBJ2-7): GAGVSQSPSNKVTEKGKDVELRCDPISGHTALYWYRQSLGQGLEFLIYFQGNSAPDKSGLPSDRFSAERTGGSVSTLTIQRTQQEDSAVYLCASSLASSGVGEQYFGPGTRLTVT.

This clone was seen a few times. This CDR3 is CASSYLYGTGNTEAFF. CDR3 sequence (DNA): TGTGCCAGCAGTTACCTATACGGGACAGGGAACACTGAAGCTTTCTTT. The V call is TRBV6-2 or TRBV6-3, the J call TRBJ1-1; 8 nucleotides match TRBD1. The junction had 6 bases not matched to a gene; V was cut back by 2 bases and J by 1 base. Per the germline V gene, CDR1 is MNHEY and CDR2 is SVGEGT. The CDR3 spans 16 residues.

CDR3 nucleotide sequence: TGTGCCAGCACCTCGGGGAGCTCCTACGAGCAGTACTTC. It codes for CASTSGSSYEQYF. J is TRBJ2-7 and V is TRBV28; D may be TRBD2 (5 bases). The length of the CDR3 is 13 residues. The V gene lost 7 bases and the J gene lost 0 bases, with 10 bases spanning the gap. Germline CDR1 MDHEN, CDR2 SYDVKM.

CDR3 amino acids: CASTGDRFPFESQFF. CDR3 coding DNA: TGTGCCTCGACGGGGGACAGGTTCCCTTTTGAATCCCAGTTCTTC. The V gene is TRBV30, the J gene TRBJ2-1; 8 bases align to TRBD1. The CDR3 consists of 15 residues. Trimming took 7 bases from V and 13 from J; bases not matched to a gene: 21. Germline loops: CDR1 GTSNPN, CDR2 SVGIG (reference sequence).

The chain links TRBV5-1 to TRBJ2-7; no definite D call. There are 12 residues in the CDR3. Germline CDR1 SGHRS, CDR2 YFSETQ. V was clipped by 1 base and J by 5 bases, with 7 bases between them. Here the CDR3 reads CASSLYADEQYF. Here the CDR3 DNA reads TGCGCCAGCAGCTTGTACGCGGACGAGCAGTACTTC.

The chain has TRBV6-2 or TRBV6-3 and TRBJ2-7, with 9 bases identical to TRBD2. The CDR3 spans 14 residues. Trimming at V came to 3 bases and at J to 1 base, leaving 1 base not matched to a gene. CDR1 is MNHEY and CDR2 is SVGEGT in the germline V gene. Written as DNA, the CDR3 is TGTGCCAGCAGTTATCTAGCGGGGTCCTACGAGCAGTACTTC. The encoded protein is CASSYLAGSYEQYF.

The chain uses TRBV2 and TRBJ2-7; the match to TRBD1 covers 7 bases. The CDR3 extends over 13 amino acids. CDR1 is SNHLY and CDR2 is FYNNEI in the germline V gene. V lost 3 bases, J lost 6 bases, and 5 bases stayed unmatched. CDR3 nucleotides: TGTGCCAGCAGTGACATTGGACAGGCCGAGCAGTACTTC. This sequence encodes CASSDIGQAEQYF.

The V and J genes are TRBV5-4 and TRBJ2-3; no clear D. Germline V gives CDR1 SGHNT, CDR2 YYREEE (reference sequence). V shed 2 bases and J shed 3 bases, with 13 bases lying between them. This CDR3 is built from 15 residues. The CDR3 loop is CASSLDSPGTDTQYF. In nucleotides, the CDR3 is TGTGCCAGCAGCTTAGACTCCCCCGGGACAGATACGCAGTATTTT.

V gene TRBV19 combines with J gene TRBJ2-1; 8 positions match TRBD1. The trim removed 6 bases at V and 6 bases at J, leaving 13 bases unmatched. Per the germline V gene, CDR1 is LNHDA and CDR2 is SQIVND (reference sequence). This CDR3 has 16 amino acids. CDR3 sequence: CASSLLIGQGRNEQFF. The CDR3 DNA is TGTGCCAGTAGCCTCTTAATTGGACAGGGTCGCAATGAGCAGTTCTTC.

The rearrangement uses TRBV5-1 and TRBJ2-5; weak D call: TRBD1 (5 bases). Between the trimmed V and J ends, which lost 5 bases and 1 base, there was a span of 9 bases. The CDR3 loop spans 13 amino acids. Germline-derived CDR1 and CDR2 are SGHRS and YFSETQ. In nucleotides, the CDR3 is TGCGCCAGCAGGCAGGGTTTCCAAGAGACCCAGTACTTC. This encodes CASRQGFQETQYF.

V usage is TRBV19 and J usage is TRBJ1-6, with 7 bases that match TRBD1. In germline, CDR1 is LNHDA, CDR2 SQIVND (reference sequence). V dropped 5 bases and J dropped 10; count of bases not matched to a gene: 8. The CDR3 sequence is 14 residues long. The CDR3 loop is CASSQTGVDSPLHF. CDR3 sequence (DNA): TGTGCCAGTAGTCAAACAGGGGTGGACTCACCCCTCCACTTT.